The 24 T cell receptor beta chains below were found in one sample sequenced in a study of CD8 T cells in ankylosing spondylitis. Study-wide points: What appeared characteristic of ankylosing spondylitis blood was a TCR beta motif of fewer than ten highly homologous variants.

No antigens are known for them. From the 5' RACE reads, TCRdb called clonotypes with MiXCR, one entry per CDR3 protein. Of 500,000 to 650,000 distinct CDR3 sequences in the sample, roughly 5.3% were seen once. The sequencing sample was made of blood, either unsorted or a sorted T cell fraction (not recorded which). The source is a male donor with ankylosing spondylitis.

This clonotype was counted ten times or more. The V gene is TRBV7-2, the J gene TRBJ2-3, with 7 bases aligning to TRBD2. CDR3 length equals 16 residues. J lost 1 base, V lost 4 bases, and 8 bases had no gene match. Germline CDR1 is SGHTA and CDR2 is FQGNSA. CDR3: CASSYLLAGGTDTQYF. The DNA of the CDR3 is TGTGCCAGCAGCTACCTCCTGGCGGGAGGCACAGATACGCAGTATTTT.

This clonotype was seen ten or more times. The CDR3: CASSLVRLGEQYF. The CDR3, as DNA: TGTGCCAGCAGCTTAGTACGCCTCGGCGAGCAGTACTTC. The rearrangement uses TRBV7-9 and TRBJ2-7; the D is unclear. Trimming pared 1 base from V and 6 bases from J, leaving 10 bases between. The CDR3 spans 13 residues. CDR1 and CDR2 from the germline V gene are SEHNR and FQNEAQ (reference sequence).

This clonotype was seen many times. The V gene is TRBV13, the J gene TRBJ2-3; 7 bases fit TRBD1. V gave up 5 bases and J gave up 4 bases; unmatched junction bases: 6. This CDR3 comprises 14 residues. CDR1 and CDR2 from the germline V gene are PRHDT and FYEKMQ (reference sequence). Here the CDR3 reads CASSQTGSADTQYF. CDR3 bases: TGTGCCAGCAGCCAGACAGGGTCGGCAGATACGCAGTATTTT.

This clonotype was observed at least ten times. The chain carries TRBV11-1 and TRBJ2-1, with a possible D match to TRBD2 (6 bases). CDR3 length equals 20 residues. V shed 5 bases and J shed 0 bases, with 26 bases lying between them. From germline, CDR1 is SGHAT and CDR2 FQDESV (reference sequence). The DNA for the CDR3 is TGTGCCAGCAGCCACTCGCGCACCACTCCTGGAGGGTTCTCCTACAATGAGCAGTTCTTC. It codes for CASSHSRTTPGGFSYNEQFF. The full variable domain, rest sourced from reference TRBV11-1 and TRBJ2-1, is EAEVAQSPRYKITEKSQAVAFWCDPISGHATLYWYRQILGQGPELLVQFQDESVVDDSQLPKDRFSAERLKGVDSTLKIQPAELGDSAMYLCASSHSRTTPGGFSYNEQFFGPGTRLTVL.

This clonotype was seen repeatedly, ten times or more. The chain couples TRBV20-1 to TRBJ2-5; TRBD1 matches at 9 bases. The germline gives CDR1 DFQATT, CDR2 SNEGSKA (reference sequence). V shed 6 bases, J shed 5 bases, and the junction held 13 bases outside the gene matches. The CDR3 sequence is 15 residues long. This chain's CDR3 is CSATNPTGGTETQYF. In DNA, the CDR3 is TGCAGTGCCACTAACCCAACAGGGGGCACGGAGACCCAGTACTTC.

The chain couples TRBV14 to TRBJ1-2, with D unclear. CDR1 is SGHDN, CDR2 FVKESK, per germline. V lost 0 bases and J 5 bases, leaving 7 bases between the germline ends. CDR3 size: 13 residues. The CDR3 loop reads CASSQDVGYGYTF. The CDR3 DNA sequence: TGTGCCAGCAGCCAAGATGTAGGATATGGCTACACCTTC.

Ten or more counts support this clonotype. V is TRBV5-6 and J is TRBJ1-1; perhaps TRBD1 as D (5 bases). V dropped 0 bases and J dropped 6 bases, with 18 bases sitting between them. Germline loops: CDR1 SGHDT, CDR2 YYEEEE. The CDR3 sequence is 16 residues long. The CDR3: CASSLERGPTGPEAFF. The CDR3 DNA reads TGTGCCAGCAGCTTGGAGAGGGGTCCCACCGGGCCTGAAGCTTTCTTT.

This clonotype was seen repeatedly, ten times or more. The chain has TRBV6-1 and TRBJ1-5, with a tentative D call TRBD1 (5 bases). Per germline, CDR1 MNHNS and CDR2 SASEGT. Deletions cut 6 bases from V and 4 bases from J, with 13 bases between. This CDR3 is built from 14 residues. This CDR3 is CASRGRVGNQPQHF. The CDR3 coding sequence is TGTGCCAGCAGGGGCAGGGTGGGGAATCAGCCCCAGCATTTT.

The table lists this clonotype with many counts. The chain recombines TRBV5-1 with TRBJ1-1, with a weak D call TRBD1 (5 bases). Trimming cost V 0 bases and J 6 bases, with 9 bases left between them. This CDR3 is built from 13 residues. Germline V gene data show CDR1 as SGHRS and CDR2 as YFSETQ. The CDR3 spells CASSLELGAEAFF. The CDR3 DNA is TGCGCCAGCAGCTTGGAGTTAGGGGCTGAAGCTTTCTTT.

This clonotype has ten or more counts. The V gene is TRBV28, the J gene TRBJ2-2; D is unclear. CDR3 length: 15 residues. From germline, CDR1 is MDHEN and CDR2 SYDVKM. V lost 10 bases to trimming and J lost 0 bases, with 15 bases between them. CDR3 sequence (DNA): TGTGCCACCACCCCAGGCGGAACGAACACCGGGGAGCTGTTTTTT. Translation: CATTPGGTNTGELFF.

This clonotype was seen ten or more times. The V and J genes are TRBV4-3 and TRBJ2-3; 7 bases agree with TRBD2. Germline CDR1 is LGHNA and CDR2 is YSLEER. J lost 12 bases, V lost 3 bases, and 9 bases had no gene match. The CDR3 is made up of 13 amino acids. CDR3 sequence (DNA): TGCGCCAGCAGCCAGGACACGACTAGCAAACAGTATTTT. It codes for CASSQDTTSKQYF.

This clonotype was detected many times. The rearrangement joins TRBV10-3 to TRBJ1-1; D is unresolved. CDR1 ENHRY and CDR2 SYGVKD come from the germline V gene. V lost 3 bases and J 2 bases, leaving 1 base between the germline ends. The CDR3 loop spans 11 amino acids. As DNA, the CDR3 is TGTGCCATCAGTGAAAACACTGAAGCTTTCTTT. Its translation is CAISENTEAFF.

In this sample, this clonotype turned up many times. The chain joins TRBV4-2 to TRBJ1-1; D is undetermined. Trimming took 4 bases from V and 4 from J, leaving 19 bases between them. The CDR3 covers 16 residues. Looked up from germline, CDR1 is LGHNA and CDR2 is YNFKEQ. CDR3 amino acids: CASSPTPTSRGTEAFF. The CDR3 nucleotides are TGTGCCAGCAGCCCAACCCCCACCTCTCGGGGCACTGAAGCTTTCTTT.

This clonotype was counted many times. The chain has TRBV5-4 and TRBJ2-7, with a possible D match to TRBD1 (6 bases). The germline V and J ends were trimmed by 1 base and 4 bases, with 12 bases remaining between them. The germline CDR1 and CDR2 sequences are SGHNT and YYREEE (reference sequence). The CDR3 is made up of 14 amino acids. CDR3: CASSLNRVRYEQYF. DNA for the CDR3: TGTGCCAGCAGCTTGAACAGGGTCAGGTACGAGCAGTACTTC.

This clonotype has more than one count but fewer than ten. The CDR3 loop is CASKFGGDSNQPQHF. CDR3 nucleotide sequence: TGTGCCAGCAAATTTGGCGGAGATAGCAATCAGCCCCAGCATTTT. The gene calls are TRBV6-1 and TRBJ1-5; no clear D. Germline lookup yields CDR1 MNHNS and CDR2 SASEGT. Trimming took off 7 bases at V and 0 bases at J, with 13 bases between the two ends. CDR3 length: 15 amino acids.

This clonotype was seen a few times. The J gene is TRBJ2-1, the V gene TRBV14; D is possibly TRBD2 (6 bases). V dropped 0 bases and J dropped 8 bases, with 14 bases sitting between them. CDR3 size: 15 residues. CDR1 is SGHDN, CDR2 FVKESK, per germline. The CDR3 DNA reads TGTGCCAGCAGCCAAGAGGAACTAGCCGGCGATGAGCAGTTCTTC. This translates into CASSQEELAGDEQFF.

This clonotype was recorded many times. The CDR3 DNA follows: TGCAGCGTTGAAGGGGGAGGGGACGCCTACGAGCAGTACTTC. Its translation: CSVEGGGDAYEQYF. The chain employs TRBV29-1 and TRBJ2-7, with 7 bases lining up with TRBD2. This CDR3 region has 14 residues. CDR1 and CDR2 from the germline V gene are SQVTM and ANQGSEA. The ends lost 1 base at V and 2 bases at J; junction bases unmatched: 5.

In this sample, this clonotype turned up many times. The rearrangement joins TRBV4-2 to TRBJ2-5; no reliable D call. V shed 0 bases and J shed 10 bases, with 12 bases lying between them. Germline V CDR1 and CDR2: LGHNA, YNFKEQ. This CDR3 contains 13 residues. CDR3 in DNA: TGTGCCAGCAGCCAAGATCGGATTGCGAACCAGTACTTC. It is translated as CASSQDRIANQYF.

This clonotype appeared many times. V gene TRBV7-9 combines with J gene TRBJ2-3, with D unclear. The V gene's germline CDR1 is SEHNR and CDR2 FQNEAQ (reference sequence). V lost 2 bases and J 0 bases, leaving 9 bases between the germline ends. The CDR3 loop spans 15 amino acids. For the CDR3, the DNA is TGTGCCAGCAGCTTATTTGAAAGTAGCACAGATACGCAGTATTTT. This gives the protein CASSLFESSTDTQYF.

In this sample, this clonotype turned up many times. This sequence joins TRBV20-1 and TRBJ2-3; no firm D call. Germline CDR1 is DFQATT and CDR2 is SNEGSKA (reference sequence). The CDR3 has 12 residues. V lost 6 bases to trimming and J lost 4 bases, with 11 bases between them. DNA of the CDR3: TGCAGTGCGAATAATATAGCAGATACGCAGTATTTT. Its translation: CSANNIADTQYF.

This clonotype showed up many times. This chain links TRBV7-2 with TRBJ2-2; D gene unclear. The CDR3 runs 12 residues. V lost 5 bases and J lost 12, with 13 bases in between. Germline loops: CDR1 SGHTA, CDR2 FQGNSA. The CDR3 sequence is CASSQDLLQLFF. CDR3 DNA: TGTGCCAGCAGCCAGGACCTCCTACAGCTGTTTTTT.

This clonotype was recorded many times. The V call is TRBV9, the J call TRBJ1-3; the D gene is possibly TRBD1 (6 bases). The CDR3 loop spans 15 amino acids. Germline V CDR1 and CDR2: SGDLS, YYNGEE. V lost 2 bases and J lost 4, with 13 bases in between. DNA for the CDR3: TGTGCCAGCAGCGTTCAGGGGTCGGGCGGAAACACCATATATTTT. This sequence encodes CASSVQGSGGNTIYF.

The chain joins TRBV10-3 to TRBJ2-7, with 10 bases aligning to TRBD2. CDR3 length equals 14 residues. Per germline, CDR1 ENHRY and CDR2 SYGVKD. J gave up 4 bases and V 7 bases, and 7 bases lay outside the gene matches. Here the CDR3 DNA reads TGTGCCATCACTGGAAGCGGGAGGGCGTACGAGCAGTACTTC. This gives the protein CAITGSGRAYEQYF.

This clonotype has at least ten counts. The J gene is TRBJ1-1, the V gene TRBV5-6, with a possible D match to TRBD1 (5 bases). CDR3 length: 15 residues. Trimming cost V 1 base and J 0 bases, with 10 bases left between them. The germline V gene encodes CDR1 SGHDT and CDR2 YYEEEE. CDR3 loop: CASSLNRHLNTEAFF. CDR3 coding DNA: TGTGCCAGCAGCTTGAACAGGCACTTGAACACTGAAGCTTTCTTT.